A single count supports the clone carrying this T cell receptor (beta chain). Germline CDR1 is SGHTS and CDR2 is YDEGEE. There are 13 residues in the CDR3. Trimming removed 4 bases from V and 4 bases from J, with 12 bases in between. These data are taken from a study of blood T cell repertoires in COVID-19. Looking at the study overall: Samples representing acute and convalescent COVID-19 were sourced from the United States, Italy and Spain. Sources were T cells, B-cell-depleted T cells, or PBMCs; the material itself was cDNA or gDNA.

In the original processing: Quantification of nucleated cells was approximated via reference gene primer amplification. The protocol was immunoSEQ multiplex PCR, while the TCRdb copy is restricted to in-frame clones and leaves out a portion. V and J calls and clone size are given by that table; D and trimming were obtained from the DNA. The repertoire consists of 110,000 to 150,000 clones, with around 80% occurring once and the leading ten covering around 13%. The sequence came from a man of 80 years or more with acute or convalescent COVID-19. The source material was peripheral blood. This sequence joins TRBV5-8 and TRBJ2-7; D possibly corresponds to TRBD2 (6 bases). The CDR3 loop reads CASSPWRGYEQYF. In DNA form, the CDR3 reads TGTGCCAGCAGCCCCTGGCGGGGTTACGAGCAGTACTTC.